One sample yielded the 17 T cell receptor beta chains listed below, sequenced in a study of blood T cell repertoires in COVID-19. The assay was immunoSEQ multiplex PCR, and TCRdb's table has in-frame clones only and misses some. This table holds about 210,000 clones, 84% found once. Sequenced material: peripheral blood. Receptor source: an elderly woman with COVID-19, enrolled during active disease.

The gene calls are TRBV6-5 and TRBJ1-4, with D possibly matching TRBD1 (6 bases). CDR1 and CDR2 from the germline V gene are MNHEY and SVGAGI. This CDR3 contains 15 residues. V was shortened by 6 bases and J by 7 bases, with 18 bases between the two germline ends. CDR3 DNA: TGTGCCAGCAGGAGAGTACAGGGTGGGAGTGAAAAACTGTTTTTT. It translates to CASRRVQGGSEKLFF.

The chain couples TRBV24-1 to TRBJ1-1, with D possibly TRBD1 on 6 matching bases. This CDR3 has 13 residues. Trimming removed 5 bases from V and 11 bases from J, with 17 bases in between. The germline CDR1 and CDR2 sequences are KGHDR and SFDVKD. CDR3 region: CATSAGASRGAFF. CDR3 nucleotides: TGTGCCACCAGTGCCGGCGCCTCGAGGGGGGCTTTCTTT.

The J gene is TRBJ2-1, the V gene TRBV27; TRBD1 aligns across 7 bases. The V segment lost 3 bases and the J segment 6 bases; nucleotides outside the gene matches: 11. The CDR3 is 16 residues long. Germline-derived CDR1 and CDR2 are MNHEY and SMNVEV (reference sequence). The CDR3 DNA reads TGTGCCAGCAGTTTCCTACCGACAGGGATGGTCAATGAGCAGTTCTTC. Its translation is CASSFLPTGMVNEQFF.

The CDR3 nucleotides read TGTGCCAGCAGCTTAGGAGCTAGCCTGTCCTACGAGCAGTACTTC. Translation gives CASSLGASLSYEQYF. The rearrangement links TRBV7-2 to TRBJ2-7, with D perhaps matching TRBD2 (5 bases). CDR1 and CDR2 from the germline V gene are SGHTA and FQGNSA. Deletions cut 1 base from V and 1 base from J, with 11 bases between. The CDR3 sequence is 15 residues long. Full variable domain (rest looked up from reference TRBV7-2 and TRBJ2-7): GAGVSQSPSNKVTEKGKDVELRCDPISGHTALYWYRQSLGQGLEFLIYFQGNSAPDKSGLPSDRFSAERTGGSVSTLTIQRTQQEDSAVYLCASSLGASLSYEQYFGPGTRLTVT.

The J gene is TRBJ2-7, the V gene TRBV5-1, with unresolved D. CDR1 and CDR2 from the germline V gene are SGHRS and YFSETQ. With 3 bases removed from V and 5 bases from J, the gap between germline ends came to 15 bases. This CDR3 comprises 14 residues. The CDR3: CASSSLGAVHEQYF. The CDR3 coding sequence is TGCGCCAGCAGCTCCCTGGGTGCGGTTCACGAGCAGTACTTC.

The gene calls are TRBV21-1 and TRBJ1-1; the table's D call, TRBD1, was not checked against the DNA. TRBV21-1 is reported as a pseudogene. The CDR3 sequence is 15 residues long. CDR3 sequence reads: CASSVTGGENTEAFF. CDR3 coding DNA: TGTGCCAGCAGCGTGACAGGAGGAGAGAACACTGAAGCTTTCTTT.

This clone was seen only once. The rearrangement links TRBV3-1 (or the pseudogene TRBV3-2) to TRBJ2-7, with TRBD2 matching over 7 bases. After removal of 3 bases from V and 4 bases from J, the junction contained 0 bases not matched to a gene. The CDR3 covers 12 residues. CDR1 LGHDT and CDR2 YNNKEL come from the germline V gene (reference sequence). CDR3: CASSQREYEQYF. Here the CDR3 DNA reads TGTGCCAGCAGCCAGCGGGAGTACGAGCAGTACTTC.

The V call is TRBV7-2, the J call TRBJ2-7; 7 nucleotides align to TRBD1. Trimming at V came to 8 bases and at J to 1 base, leaving 8 bases not matched to a gene. The CDR3 runs 14 residues. Germline-derived CDR1 and CDR2 are SGHTA and FQGNSA. Here the CDR3 DNA reads TGTGCCAGCTGCCGGTTACAGGGGTCCTACGAGCAGTACTTC. It specifies CASCRLQGSYEQYF.

This clone has a single count. V gene TRBV11-2 combines with J gene TRBJ2-5; 8 bases line up with TRBD2. V was pared by 3 bases and J by 6 bases, with 3 bases of the junction left unmatched. The germline V gene encodes CDR1 SGHAT and CDR2 FQNNGV. The CDR3 length is 13 residues. The CDR3 DNA reads as TGTGCCAGCAGCTTCGGCGGGAGGCAGACCCAGTACTTC. Translated: CASSFGGRQTQYF.

The CDR3 loop is CASSSSAGANTDTQYF. DNA for the CDR3: TGTGCCAGCAGCTCCTCCGCGGGAGCGAACACAGATACGCAGTATTTT. The gene calls are TRBV3-1 (or the pseudogene TRBV3-2) and TRBJ2-3; 7 bases align to TRBD2. Germline V gene sequence: CDR1 LGHDT, CDR2 YNNKEL (reference sequence). J lost 2 bases, V lost 5 bases, and 10 bases had no gene match. The CDR3 covers 16 residues.

The chain has TRBV5-4 and TRBJ2-7; no reliable D call. This CDR3 is 14 amino acids long. V was cut by 0 bases and J by 2 bases, with 9 bases left in between. The V gene's germline CDR1 is SGHNT and CDR2 YYREEE (reference sequence). The CDR3 sequence is CASSLVGDPYEQYF. The CDR3 DNA follows: TGTGCCAGCAGCTTGGTAGGAGACCCCTACGAGCAGTACTTC.

The rearrangement joins TRBV6-6 to TRBJ2-7; 7 bases match TRBD1. V trimming: 5 bases; J trimming: 1 base; junction bases outside the gene matches: 11. Per germline, CDR1 MNHNY and CDR2 SVGAGI (reference sequence). The CDR3 contains 16 residues. The CDR3 nucleotides are TGTGCCAGCAGTGGTACCGGGACAGAAGCGTCCTACGAGCAGTACTTC. Amino acid sequence: CASSGTGTEASYEQYF.

The V gene is TRBV21-1, the J gene TRBJ1-1. TRBV21-1 is flagged as a pseudogene. This CDR3 is 18 amino acids long. CDR3 sequence: CASLNNRRTHSTNTEAFF. CDR3 coding DNA: TGTGCCAGCCTTAACAACAGACGGACTCATTCTACTAACACTGAAGCTTTCTTT.

The chain couples TRBV5-5 to TRBJ2-3; TRBD2 agrees at 11 bases. V shed 3 bases, J shed 0 bases, and the junction held 3 bases outside the gene matches. This CDR3 has 16 amino acids. CDR1 and CDR2 from the germline V gene are SGHKS and YYEKEE (reference sequence). The CDR3 reads CASSSRLAGSTDTQYF. The CDR3 DNA follows: TGTGCCAGCAGCTCAAGACTAGCGGGGAGCACAGATACGCAGTATTTT.

This chain links TRBV5-4 with TRBJ1-1; 8 nucleotides agree with TRBD1. V shed 0 bases, J shed 1 base, and the junction held 5 bases outside the gene matches. Germline V CDR1 and CDR2: SGHNT, YYREEE (reference sequence). This CDR3 is 16 amino acids long. The CDR3 DNA sequence: TGTGCCAGCAGCTTGGGGCAGGGGGCGTCGAACACTGAAGCTTTCTTT. Translating gives CASSLGQGASNTEAFF. The full variable domain, rest sourced from reference TRBV5-4 and TRBJ1-1, is ETGVTQSPTHLIKTRGQQVTLRCSSQSGHNTVSWYQQALGQGPQFIFQYYREEENGRGNFPPRFSGLQFPNYSSELNVNALELDDSALYLCASSLGQGASNTEAFFGQGTRLTVV.

The rearrangement joins TRBV18 to TRBJ2-1, with 11 bases matching TRBD2. J gave up 7 bases and V 3 bases, and 5 bases lay outside the gene matches. This CDR3 region has 15 residues. Germline values: CDR1 KGHSH, CDR2 LQKENI. CDR3 sequence reads: CASSPGLAGWNEQFF. The CDR3 DNA sequence: TGTGCCAGCTCACCCGGACTAGCGGGTTGGAATGAGCAGTTCTTC.

The chain combines TRBV3-1 (or the pseudogene TRBV3-2) with TRBJ1-5; 7 bases align to TRBD1. V shed 4 bases and J 1 base; nucleotides not matched to a gene: 1. The CDR3 covers 14 residues. Germline V gene lookup returns CDR1 LGHDT and CDR2 YNNKEL (reference sequence). CDR3 in DNA: TGTGCCAGCAGCCTCAGGGGGAGCAATCAGCCCCAGCATTTT. As protein: CASSLRGSNQPQHF.